This is a list of T cell receptor beta chains from one sample in a study of cytomegalovirus exposure and HLA in healthy donors. Profiled with immunoSEQ multiplex PCR; TCRdb holds only in-frame clones, not every one. The table shows over 200,000 clones, with about 84% occurring only once. The sequencing input was PBMCs. All receptors derive from a human donor in good health. The CDR3 runs from the conserved cysteine through the conserved F or W. Each record gives: V gene, clone size, J gene, D gene, CDR3 DNA, CDR3 protein. The D gene is left open where the match is weak. Where a row states a size, it is once, few, many or the class of an expanded clone; other rows omit it.

V: TRBV5-1
size: -
J: TRBJ2-3
D: TRBD1
DNA: TGCGCCAGCAGCTTAGACAGGGGCCCAGATACGCAGTATTTT
CDR3: CASSLDRGPDTQYF

V: TRBV4-2
size: -
J: TRBJ1-5
D: TRBD1
DNA: TGTGCCAGCAGCCTAGGGACAGGGGGTCAGCCCCAGCATTTT
CDR3: CASSLGTGGQPQHF

V: TRBV29-1
size: -
J: TRBJ1-1
D: -
DNA: TGCAGTTGGGTCGGCGGGTTTTCTGAAGCTTTCTTT
CDR3: CSWVGGFSEAFF

V: TRBV9
size: once
J: TRBJ2-7
D: -
DNA: TGTGCCAGCAGCGTAGCGGCGGTGAGCTCCTACGAGCAGTACTTC
CDR3: CASSVAAVSSYEQYF

V: TRBV10-1
size: -
J: TRBJ2-3
D: -
DNA: TGCGCCAGCAGTGAGTACAGTGCCAGCACAGATACGCAGTATTTT
CDR3: CASSEYSASTDTQYF

V: TRBV10-2
size: -
J: TRBJ2-2
D: TRBD2
DNA: TGCGCCAGCACCGACCCTAGCGGGAGATTACCCGGGGAGCTGTTTTTT
CDR3: CASTDPSGRLPGELFF

V: TRBV6-5
size: -
J: TRBJ2-1
D: -
DNA: TGTGCCAGCAGTTACGATTGGAGCTCCTACAATGAGCAGTTCTTC
CDR3: CASSYDWSSYNEQFF

V: TRBV11-3
size: -
J: TRBJ2-2
D: -
DNA: TGTGCCAGCAGCTTAGGCCTAGCCTCCACCGGGGAGCTGTTTTTT
CDR3: CASSLGLASTGELFF

V: TRBV25-1
size: -
J: TRBJ2-5
D: -
DNA: TGTGCCAGCAGTGACGCAGGCCATAAGGAGACCCAGTACTTC
CDR3: CASSDAGHKETQYF

V: TRBV19
size: -
J: TRBJ2-3
D: TRBD1
DNA: TGTGCCAGTAGTACTCCGGGACAGGGGCCAGATACGCAGTATTTT
CDR3: CASSTPGQGPDTQYF

V: TRBV4-1
size: -
J: TRBJ2-5
D: -
DNA: TGCGCCAGCAGCCAAACCCTCGGCGGGGCAGAGACCCAGTACTTC
CDR3: CASSQTLGGAETQYF

V: TRBV5-1
size: -
J: TRBJ2-7
D: TRBD2
DNA: TGCGCCAGCAGCTCATCCGGGACTAGCGTCTCCTACGAGCAGTACTTC
CDR3: CASSSSGTSVSYEQYF